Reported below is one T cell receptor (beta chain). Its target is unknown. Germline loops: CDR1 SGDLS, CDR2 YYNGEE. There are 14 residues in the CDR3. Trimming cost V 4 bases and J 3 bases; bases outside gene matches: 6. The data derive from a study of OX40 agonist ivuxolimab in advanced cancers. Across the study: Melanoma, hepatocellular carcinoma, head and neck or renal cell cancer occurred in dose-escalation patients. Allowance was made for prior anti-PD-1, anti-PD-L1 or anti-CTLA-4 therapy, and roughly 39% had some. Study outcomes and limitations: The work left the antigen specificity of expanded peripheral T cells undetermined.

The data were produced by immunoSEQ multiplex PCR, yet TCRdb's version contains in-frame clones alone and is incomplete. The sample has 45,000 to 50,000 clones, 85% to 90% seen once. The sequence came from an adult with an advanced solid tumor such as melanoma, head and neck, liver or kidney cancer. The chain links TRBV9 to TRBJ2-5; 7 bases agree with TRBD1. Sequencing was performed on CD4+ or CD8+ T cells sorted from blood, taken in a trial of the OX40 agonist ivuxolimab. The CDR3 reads CASSPRDRKETQYF. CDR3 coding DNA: TGTGCCAGCAGCCCCCGGGACAGAAAAGAGACCCAGTACTTC.